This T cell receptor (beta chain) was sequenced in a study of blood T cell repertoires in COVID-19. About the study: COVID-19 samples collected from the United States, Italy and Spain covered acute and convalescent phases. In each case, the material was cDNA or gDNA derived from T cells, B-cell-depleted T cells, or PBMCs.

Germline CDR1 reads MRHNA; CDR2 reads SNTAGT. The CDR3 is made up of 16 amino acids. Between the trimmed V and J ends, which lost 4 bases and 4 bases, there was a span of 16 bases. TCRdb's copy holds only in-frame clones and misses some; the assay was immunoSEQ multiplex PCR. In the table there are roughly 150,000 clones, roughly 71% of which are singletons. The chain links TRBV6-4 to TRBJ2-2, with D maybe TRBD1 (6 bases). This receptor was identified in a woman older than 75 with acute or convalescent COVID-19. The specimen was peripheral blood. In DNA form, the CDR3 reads TGTGCCAGCAGTGCCCACACAGGGCAAGTCACCGGGGAGCTGTTTTTT. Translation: CASSAHTGQVTGELFF.